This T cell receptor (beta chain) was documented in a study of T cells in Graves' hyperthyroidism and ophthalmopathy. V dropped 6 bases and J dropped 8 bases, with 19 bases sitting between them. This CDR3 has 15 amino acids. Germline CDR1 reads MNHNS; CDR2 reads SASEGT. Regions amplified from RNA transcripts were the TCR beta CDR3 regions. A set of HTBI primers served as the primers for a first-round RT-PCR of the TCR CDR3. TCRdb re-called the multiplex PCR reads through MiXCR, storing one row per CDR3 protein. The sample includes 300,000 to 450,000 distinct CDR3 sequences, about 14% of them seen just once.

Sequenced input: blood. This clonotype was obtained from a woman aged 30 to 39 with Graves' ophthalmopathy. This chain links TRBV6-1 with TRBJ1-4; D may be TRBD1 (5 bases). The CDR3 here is CASRGGGGQREKLFF. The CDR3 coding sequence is TGTGCCAGCAGGGGGGGGGGTGGGCAGAGGGAAAAACTGTTTTTT.